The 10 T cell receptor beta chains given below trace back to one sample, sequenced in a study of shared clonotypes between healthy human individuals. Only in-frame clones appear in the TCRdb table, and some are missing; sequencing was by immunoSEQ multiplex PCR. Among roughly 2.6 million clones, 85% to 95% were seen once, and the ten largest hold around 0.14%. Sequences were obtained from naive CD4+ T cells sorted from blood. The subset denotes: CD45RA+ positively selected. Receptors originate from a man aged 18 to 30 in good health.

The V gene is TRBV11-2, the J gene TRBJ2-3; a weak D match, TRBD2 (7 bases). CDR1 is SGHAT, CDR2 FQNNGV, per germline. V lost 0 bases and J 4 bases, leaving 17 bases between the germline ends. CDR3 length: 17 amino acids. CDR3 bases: TGTGCCAGCAGCTTAGATCGTCATACGGGGGGCCCAGATACGCAGTATTTT. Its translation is CASSLDRHTGGPDTQYF. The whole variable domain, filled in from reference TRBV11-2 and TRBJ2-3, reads EAGVAQSPRYKIIEKRQSVAFWCNPISGHATLYWYQQILGQGPKLLIQFQNNGVVDDSQLPKDRFSAERLKGVDSTLKIQPAKLEDSAVYLCASSLDRHTGGPDTQYFGPGTRLTVL.

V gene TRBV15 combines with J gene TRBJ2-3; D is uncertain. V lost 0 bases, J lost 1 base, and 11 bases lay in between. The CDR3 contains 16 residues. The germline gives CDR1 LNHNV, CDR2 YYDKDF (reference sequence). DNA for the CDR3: TGTGCCACCAGCAGAGATACCGGGTTGGGCACAGATACGCAGTATTTT. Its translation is CATSRDTGLGTDTQYF.

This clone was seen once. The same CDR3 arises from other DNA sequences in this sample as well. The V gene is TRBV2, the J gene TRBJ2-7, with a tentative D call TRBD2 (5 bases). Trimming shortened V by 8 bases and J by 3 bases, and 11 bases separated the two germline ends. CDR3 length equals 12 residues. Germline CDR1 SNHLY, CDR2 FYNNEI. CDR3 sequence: CASSEGSYEQYF. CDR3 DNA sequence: TGTGCCAGCTCAGAGGGCAGCTACGAGCAGTACTTC. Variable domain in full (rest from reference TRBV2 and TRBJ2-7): EPEVTQTPSHQVTQMGQEVILRCVPISNHLYFYWYRQILGQKVEFLVSFYNNEISEKSEIFDDQFSVERPDGSNFTLKIRSTKLEDSAMYFCASSEGSYEQYFGPGTRLTVT.

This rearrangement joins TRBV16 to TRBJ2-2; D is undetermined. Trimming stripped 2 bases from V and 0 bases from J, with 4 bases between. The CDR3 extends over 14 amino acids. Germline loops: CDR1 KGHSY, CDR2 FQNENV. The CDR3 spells CASSQTPNTGELFF. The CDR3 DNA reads TGTGCCAGCAGCCAAACGCCGAACACCGGGGAGCTGTTTTTT.

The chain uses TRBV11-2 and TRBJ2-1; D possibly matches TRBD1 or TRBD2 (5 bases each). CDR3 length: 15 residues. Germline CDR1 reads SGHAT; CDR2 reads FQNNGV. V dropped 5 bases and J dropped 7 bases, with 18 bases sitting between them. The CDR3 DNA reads TGTGCCAGCAGCCCCGTGGGACGGGCTAGGAATGAGCAGTTCTTC. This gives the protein CASSPVGRARNEQFF. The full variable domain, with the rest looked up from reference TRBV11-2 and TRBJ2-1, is EAGVAQSPRYKIIEKRQSVAFWCNPISGHATLYWYQQILGQGPKLLIQFQNNGVVDDSQLPKDRFSAERLKGVDSTLKIQPAKLEDSAVYLCASSPVGRARNEQFFGPGTRLTVL.

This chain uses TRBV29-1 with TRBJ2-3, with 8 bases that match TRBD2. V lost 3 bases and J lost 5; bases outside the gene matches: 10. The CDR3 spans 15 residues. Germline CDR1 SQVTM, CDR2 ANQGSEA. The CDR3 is CSVESWRGEGDTQYF. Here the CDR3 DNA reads TGCAGCGTTGAGTCTTGGCGGGGGGAGGGAGATACGCAGTATTTT.

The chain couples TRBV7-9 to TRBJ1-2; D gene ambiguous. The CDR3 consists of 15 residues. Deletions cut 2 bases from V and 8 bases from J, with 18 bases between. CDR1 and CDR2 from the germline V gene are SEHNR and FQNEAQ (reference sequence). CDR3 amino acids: CASSLSMTDDLGYTF. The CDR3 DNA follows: TGTGCCAGCAGCTTAAGTATGACGGATGACTTGGGCTACACCTTC.

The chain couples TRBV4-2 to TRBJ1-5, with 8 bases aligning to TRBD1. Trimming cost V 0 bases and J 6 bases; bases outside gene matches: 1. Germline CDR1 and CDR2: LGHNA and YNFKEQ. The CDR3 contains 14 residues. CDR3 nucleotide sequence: TGTGCCAGCAGCCAAGACCAGGGGGCTCAGCCCCAGCATTTT. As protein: CASSQDQGAQPQHF.

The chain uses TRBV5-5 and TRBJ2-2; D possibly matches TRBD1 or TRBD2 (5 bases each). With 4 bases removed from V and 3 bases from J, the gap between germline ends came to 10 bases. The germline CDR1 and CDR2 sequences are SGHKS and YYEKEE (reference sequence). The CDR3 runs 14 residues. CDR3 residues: CASSPGPYTGELFF. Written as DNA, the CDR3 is TGTGCCAGCAGCCCGGGGCCCTACACCGGGGAGCTGTTTTTT.

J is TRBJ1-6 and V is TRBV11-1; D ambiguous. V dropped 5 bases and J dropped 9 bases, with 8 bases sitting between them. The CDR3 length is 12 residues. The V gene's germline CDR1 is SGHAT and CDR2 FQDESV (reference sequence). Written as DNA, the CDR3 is TGTGCCAGCAGCCCGCCGGGTTCACCCCTCCACTTT. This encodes CASSPPGSPLHF.